This TCR beta chain comes out of a study of blood T cell repertoires in COVID-19. CDR3 length equals 15 residues. CDR1 MNHNS and CDR2 SASEGT come from the germline V gene. Trimming removed 3 bases from V and 1 base from J; junction bases left unmatched: 1. Sequencing used immunoSEQ multiplex PCR; TCRdb keeps in-frame clones, though not all of them. The sample consists of some 150,000 clones, roughly 80% of them appearing once. This clone has a handful of counts. The sequence derives from a human donor in a cohort sampled during active COVID-19. The chain carries TRBV6-1 and TRBJ2-1, with 9 bases fitting TRBD2. Specimen: peripheral blood. In DNA form, the CDR3 reads TGTGCCAGCAGTGAGCGGGAGGGATCCTACAATGAGCAGTTCTTC. Amino acids: CASSEREGSYNEQFF.